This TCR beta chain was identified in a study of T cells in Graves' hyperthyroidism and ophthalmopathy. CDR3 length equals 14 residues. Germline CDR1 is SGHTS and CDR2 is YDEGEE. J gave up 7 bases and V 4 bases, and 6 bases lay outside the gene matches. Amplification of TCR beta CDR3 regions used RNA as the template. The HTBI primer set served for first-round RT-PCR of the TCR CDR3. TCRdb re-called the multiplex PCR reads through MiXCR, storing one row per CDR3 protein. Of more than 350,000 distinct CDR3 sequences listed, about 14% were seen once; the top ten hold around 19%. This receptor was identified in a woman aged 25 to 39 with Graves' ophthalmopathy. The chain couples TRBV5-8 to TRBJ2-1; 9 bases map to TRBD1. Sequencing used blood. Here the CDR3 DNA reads TGTGCCAGCAGCCCGGGACAGGGAGGTAATGAGCAGTTCTTC. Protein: CASSPGQGGNEQFF.